This TCR beta chain was sequenced for a study of T cell repertoires in cytomegalovirus infection. In regard to this clonotype: Its antigen is still unknown.

TCRdb re-analysed the reads in MiXCR, keeping a single row per CDR3 protein. The sample lists approximately 500,000 distinct CDR3 sequences; around a third were seen once. Germline V lookup: CDR1 MNHEY, CDR2 SVGEGT. This CDR3 is 13 amino acids long. Trimming left V 10 bases short and J 0 bases short, with 13 bases between. The starting material was cultured PBMCs, obtained from culture after CMV antigen stimulation. The clonotype originates from a human donor in good health (CMV status not recorded). Some clones in this sample may be carry-over from other donors' samples. V is TRBV6-2 or TRBV6-3 and J is TRBJ2-7; the D is unclear. The CDR3 DNA follows: TGTGCCACCGTCGAACAGTACTCCTACGAGCAGTACTTC. This gives the protein CATVEQYSYEQYF.